Below, 7 T cell receptor beta chains from the same sample are listed, as sequenced in a study of T-cell memory formation after mild COVID-19. MiXCR, applied by TCRdb to the 5' RACE reads, yields one record per CDR3 protein. Of more than 110,000 distinct CDR3 sequences in the sample, 11% to 15% are singletons; the top ten hold less than 30%. Input material: PBMCs or a T cell subset sorted from them (not recorded which). Receptor source: an adult woman who had mild COVID-19 (a few samples of this study predate the infection). Cell type and time point are not known.

The chain recombines TRBV15 with TRBJ2-1; 8 bases are shared with TRBD2. The V segment lost 2 bases and the J segment 8 bases; nucleotides outside the gene matches: 11. Germline CDR1 reads LNHNV; CDR2 reads YYDKDF (reference sequence). This CDR3 is built from 16 residues. DNA for the CDR3: TGTGCCACCAGCAGAACAAGACAGCGGGAGATCGATGAGCAGTTCTTC. It translates to CATSRTRQREIDEQFF.

This chain connects TRBV7-9 to TRBJ2-3; TRBD2 agrees at 13 bases. Germline CDR1 SEHNR, CDR2 FQNEAQ (reference sequence). V was clipped by 3 bases and J by 3 bases; unmatched bases: 6. The CDR3 is 17 residues long. CDR3 nucleotides: TGTGCCAGCAGCTTGGGGACTAGCGGGATTGGGACAGATACGCAGTATTTT. It translates to CASSLGTSGIGTDTQYF.

The CDR3 protein is CASSLSGRSNEQFF. CDR3 nucleotide sequence: TGTGCCAGCAGTTTAAGCGGGAGAAGTAATGAGCAGTTCTTC. The rearrangement links TRBV27 to TRBJ2-1, with 8 bases aligning to TRBD2. Trimming removed 2 bases from V and 7 bases from J; junction bases left unmatched: 4. This CDR3 is built from 14 residues. Germline lookup yields CDR1 MNHEY and CDR2 SMNVEV (reference sequence).

This clonotype was seen a handful of times. The rearrangement joins TRBV20-1 to TRBJ2-5; 8 bases agree with TRBD2. The trim removed 6 bases at V and 3 bases at J, leaving 12 bases unmatched. Germline lookup yields CDR1 DFQATT and CDR2 SNEGSKA (reference sequence). The CDR3 runs 15 residues. This CDR3 is CSAKEGSSGEETQYF. In DNA, the CDR3 is TGCAGTGCCAAAGAGGGCAGTAGCGGGGAAGAGACCCAGTACTTC.

This clonotype was counted between two and nine times. Here the CDR3 reads CSAPGAGAYPGETQYF. The CDR3 coding sequence is TGCAGTGCCCCGGGAGCGGGGGCATACCCAGGGGAGACCCAGTACTTC. V is TRBV20-1 and J is TRBJ2-5; 8 nucleotides agree with TRBD2. The junction had 17 bases not matched to a gene; V was cut back by 6 bases and J by 5 bases. The CDR3 covers 16 residues. The germline CDR1 and CDR2 sequences are DFQATT and SNEGSKA (reference sequence).

There are a few counts of this clonotype. The genes are TRBV7-9 and TRBJ2-7, with no clear D. V lost 0 bases and J lost 2, with 2 bases in between. In germline, CDR1 is SEHNR, CDR2 FQNEAQ (reference sequence). This CDR3 is built from 12 residues. In DNA, the CDR3 is TGTGCCAGCAGCTTAGCGGCCTACGAGCAGTACTTC. Translating gives CASSLAAYEQYF.

J is TRBJ1-1 and V is TRBV7-8; possibly TRBD1 for D (5 bases). V was clipped by 3 bases and J by 5 bases, with 13 bases between them. Germline V gene sequence: CDR1 SGHVS, CDR2 FQNEAQ. The CDR3 has 14 residues. DNA for the CDR3: TGTGCCAGCAGCTTGGGGGGAAGAGGAACTGAAGCTTTCTTT. This translates into CASSLGGRGTEAFF.